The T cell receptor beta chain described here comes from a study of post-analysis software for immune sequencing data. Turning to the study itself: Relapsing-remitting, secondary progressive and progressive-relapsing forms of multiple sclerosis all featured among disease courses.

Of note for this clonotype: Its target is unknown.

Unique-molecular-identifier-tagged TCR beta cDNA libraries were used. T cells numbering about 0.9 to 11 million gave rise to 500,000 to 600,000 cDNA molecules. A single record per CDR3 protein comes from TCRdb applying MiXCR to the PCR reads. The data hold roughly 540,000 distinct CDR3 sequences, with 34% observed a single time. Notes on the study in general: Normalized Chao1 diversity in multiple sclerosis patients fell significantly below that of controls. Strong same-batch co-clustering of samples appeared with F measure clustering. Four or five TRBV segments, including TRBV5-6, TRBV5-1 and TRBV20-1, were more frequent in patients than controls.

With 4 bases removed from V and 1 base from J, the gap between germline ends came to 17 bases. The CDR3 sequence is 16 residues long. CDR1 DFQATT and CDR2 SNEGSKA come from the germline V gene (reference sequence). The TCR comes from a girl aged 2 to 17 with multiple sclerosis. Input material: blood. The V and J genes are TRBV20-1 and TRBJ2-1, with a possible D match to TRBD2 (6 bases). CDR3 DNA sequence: TGCAGTGCTAAAACGTTCATAGCGGAATCCTACAATGAGCAGTTCTTC. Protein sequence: CSAKTFIAESYNEQFF.